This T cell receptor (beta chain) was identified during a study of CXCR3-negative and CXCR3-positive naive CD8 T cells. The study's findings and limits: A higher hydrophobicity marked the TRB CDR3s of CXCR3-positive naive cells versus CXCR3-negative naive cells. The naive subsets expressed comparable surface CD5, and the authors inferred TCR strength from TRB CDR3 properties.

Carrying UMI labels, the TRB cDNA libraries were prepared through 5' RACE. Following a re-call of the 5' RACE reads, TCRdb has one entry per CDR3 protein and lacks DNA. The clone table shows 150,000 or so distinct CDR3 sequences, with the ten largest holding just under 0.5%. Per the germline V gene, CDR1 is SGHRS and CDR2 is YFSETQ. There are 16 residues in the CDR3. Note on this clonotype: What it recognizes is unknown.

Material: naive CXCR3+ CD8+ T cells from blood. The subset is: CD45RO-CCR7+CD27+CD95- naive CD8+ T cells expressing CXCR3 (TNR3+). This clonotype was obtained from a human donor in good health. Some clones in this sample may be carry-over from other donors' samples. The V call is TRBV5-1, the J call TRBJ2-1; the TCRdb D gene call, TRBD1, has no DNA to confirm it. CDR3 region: CASSDHRANSYNEQFF.